The clone carrying this TCR beta chain has more than one count but fewer than ten. This record comes from a study of beta chain features in type 1 diabetes. In the study overall: Patient and healthy donor groups were alike in age, gender and cell yields.

cDNA synthesis used the whole RNA isolate, giving expressed TCRB sequences. For naive, central memory and regulatory T cell samples, reads averaged roughly 3.6 million. The assay was immunoSEQ multiplex PCR, and TCRdb's table has in-frame clones only and misses some. The profile shows 850,000 to 900,000 clones, about a sixth of them singletons. V lost 0 bases to trimming and J lost 4 bases, with 17 bases between them. CDR1 SGDLS and CDR2 YYNGEE come from the germline V gene. The length of the CDR3 is 16 residues. The receptor comes from a woman in her late teens or twenties in good health. The specimen was naive CD4+ T cells from blood. J is TRBJ2-7 and V is TRBV9; D not resolved. CDR3 in amino acids: CASSVAWAGPPYEQYF. The CDR3 nucleotides are TGTGCCAGCAGCGTAGCTTGGGCAGGCCCCCCATACGAGCAGTACTTC. Filled out from reference TRBV9 and TRBJ2-7, the complete variable domain reads DSGVTQTPKHLITATGQRVTLRCSPRSGDLSVYWYQQSLDQGLQFLIQYYNGEERAKGNILERFSAQQFPDLHSELNLSSLELGDSALYFCASSVAWAGPPYEQYFGPGTRLTVT.